Sequencing of this TCR beta chain was carried out in a study of blood T cell repertoires in COVID-19. Study overall: COVID-19 samples from acute and convalescent phases originated in the United States, Italy and Spain. Nucleic acid was either cDNA or gDNA, and it came from T cells, B-cell-depleted T cells, or PBMCs.

The CDR3 is made up of 11 amino acids. The germline V gene has CDR1 LNHDA and CDR2 SQIVND (reference sequence). V was trimmed by 5 bases and J by 2 bases, leaving 3 bases between them. The repertoire was sequenced with immunoSEQ multiplex PCR; TCRdb's copy has only in-frame clones and lacks some. The profile shows roughly 250,000 clones, roughly 90% of them singletons. The specimen sequenced was peripheral blood. The receptor was derived from a woman aged 40 to 50 who had recovered from COVID-19. The chain carries TRBV19 and TRBJ1-2; D is undetermined. DNA of the CDR3: TGTGCCAGTAGTCCAAACTATGGCTACACCTTC. It codes for CASSPNYGYTF. The whole variable domain, filled in from reference TRBV19 and TRBJ1-2, reads DGGITQSPKYLFRKEGQNVTLSCEQNLNHDAMYWYRQDPGQGLRLIYYSQIVNDFQKGDIAEGYSVSREKKESFPLTVTSAQKNPTAFYLCASSPNYGYTFGSGTRLTVV.